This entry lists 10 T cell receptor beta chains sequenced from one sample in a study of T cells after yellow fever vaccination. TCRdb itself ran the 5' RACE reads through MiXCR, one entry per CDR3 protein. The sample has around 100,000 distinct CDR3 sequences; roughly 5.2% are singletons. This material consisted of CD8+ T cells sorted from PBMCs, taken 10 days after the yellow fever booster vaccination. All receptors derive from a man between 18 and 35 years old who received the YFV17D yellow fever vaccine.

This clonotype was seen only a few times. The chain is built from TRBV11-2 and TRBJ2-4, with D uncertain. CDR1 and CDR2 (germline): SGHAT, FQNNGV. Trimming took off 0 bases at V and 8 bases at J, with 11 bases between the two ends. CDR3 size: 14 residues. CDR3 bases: TGTGCCAGCAGCTTAGATGACATCCGAGACATTCAGTACTTC. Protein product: CASSLDDIRDIQYF.

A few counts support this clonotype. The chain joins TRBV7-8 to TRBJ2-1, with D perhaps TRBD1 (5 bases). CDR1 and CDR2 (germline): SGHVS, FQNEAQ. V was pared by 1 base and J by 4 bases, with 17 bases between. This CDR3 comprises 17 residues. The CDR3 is CASSLGRQLLGYNEQFF. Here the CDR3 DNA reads TGTGCCAGCAGCTTAGGCAGACAGCTGTTGGGGTACAATGAGCAGTTCTTC. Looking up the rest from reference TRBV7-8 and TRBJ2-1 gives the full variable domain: GAGVSQSPRYKVAKRGQDVALRCDPISGHVSLFWYQQALGQGPEFLTYFQNEAQLDKSGLPSDRFFAERPEGSVSTLKIQRTQQEDSAVYLCASSLGRQLLGYNEQFFGPGTRLTVL.

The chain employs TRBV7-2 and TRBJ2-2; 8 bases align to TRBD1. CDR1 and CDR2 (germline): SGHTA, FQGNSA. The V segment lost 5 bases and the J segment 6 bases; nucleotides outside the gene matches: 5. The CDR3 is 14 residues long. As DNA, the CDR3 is TGTGCCAGCAGCGCCAGGGGGCGCGCCGGGGAGCTGTTTTTT. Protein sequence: CASSARGRAGELFF.

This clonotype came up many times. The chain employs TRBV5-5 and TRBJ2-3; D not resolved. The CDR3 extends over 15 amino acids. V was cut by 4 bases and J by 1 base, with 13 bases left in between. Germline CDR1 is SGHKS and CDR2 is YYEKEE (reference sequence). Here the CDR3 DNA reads TGTGCCAGCAGCCCTCCGTGGATTCGCACAGATACGCAGTATTTT. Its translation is CASSPPWIRTDTQYF.

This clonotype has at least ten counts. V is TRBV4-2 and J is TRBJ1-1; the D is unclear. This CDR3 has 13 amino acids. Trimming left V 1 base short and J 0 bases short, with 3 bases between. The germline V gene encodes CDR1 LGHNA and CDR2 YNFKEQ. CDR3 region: CASSQVVNTEAFF. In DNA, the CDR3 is TGTGCCAGCAGCCAAGTTGTGAACACTGAAGCTTTCTTT.

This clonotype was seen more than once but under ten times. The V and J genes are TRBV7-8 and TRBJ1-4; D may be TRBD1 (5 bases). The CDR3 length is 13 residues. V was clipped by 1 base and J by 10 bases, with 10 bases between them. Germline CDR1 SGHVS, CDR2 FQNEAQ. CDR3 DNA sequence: TGTGCCAGCAGCTTAGTATCGGGGGTAAAACTGTTTTTT. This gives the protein CASSLVSGVKLFF.

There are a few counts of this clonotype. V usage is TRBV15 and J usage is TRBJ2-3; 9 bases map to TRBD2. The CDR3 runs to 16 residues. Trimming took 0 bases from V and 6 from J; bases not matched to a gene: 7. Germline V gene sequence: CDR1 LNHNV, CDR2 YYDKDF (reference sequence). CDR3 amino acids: CATSRDVSGGMDTQYF. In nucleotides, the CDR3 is TGTGCCACCAGCAGAGATGTTAGCGGGGGAATGGATACGCAGTATTTT.

In nucleotides, the CDR3 is TGTGCCAGCAGTGAAGTGGGTACGGTAGCTTTCTTT. This gives the protein CASSEVGTVAFF. The chain employs TRBV25-1 and TRBJ1-1; no reliable D call. Germline V gene sequence: CDR1 MGHDK, CDR2 SYGVNS. Deletions cut 2 bases from V and 10 bases from J, with 11 bases between. The CDR3 spans 12 residues.

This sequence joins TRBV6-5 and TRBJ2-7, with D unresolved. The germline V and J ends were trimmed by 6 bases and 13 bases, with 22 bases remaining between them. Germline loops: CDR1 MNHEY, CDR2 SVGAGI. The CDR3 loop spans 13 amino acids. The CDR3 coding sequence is TGTGCCAGCAGCCCCGCCAGGTCCTCCACGCAATACTTC. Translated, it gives CASSPARSSTQYF.

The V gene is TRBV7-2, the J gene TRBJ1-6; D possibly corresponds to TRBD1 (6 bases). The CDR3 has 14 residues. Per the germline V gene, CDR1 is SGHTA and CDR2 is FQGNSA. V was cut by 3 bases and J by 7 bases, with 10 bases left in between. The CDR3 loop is CASSFTQGNSPLHF. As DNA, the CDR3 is TGTGCCAGCAGCTTTACGCAGGGGAATTCACCCCTCCACTTT.